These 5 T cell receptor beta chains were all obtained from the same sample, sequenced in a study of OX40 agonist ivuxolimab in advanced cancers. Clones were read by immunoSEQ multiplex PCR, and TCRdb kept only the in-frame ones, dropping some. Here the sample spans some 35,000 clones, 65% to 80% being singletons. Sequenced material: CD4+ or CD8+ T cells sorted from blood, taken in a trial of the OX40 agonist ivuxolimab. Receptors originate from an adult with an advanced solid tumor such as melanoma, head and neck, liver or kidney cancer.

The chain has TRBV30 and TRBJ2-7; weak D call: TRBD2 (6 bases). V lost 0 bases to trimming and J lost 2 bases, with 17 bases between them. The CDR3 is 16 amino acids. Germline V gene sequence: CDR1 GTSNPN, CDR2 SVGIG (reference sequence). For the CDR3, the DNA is TGTGCCTGGAGTGTAAAGTTGGGGAGGCAGGCCTACGAGCAGTACTTC. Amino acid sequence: CAWSVKLGRQAYEQYF.

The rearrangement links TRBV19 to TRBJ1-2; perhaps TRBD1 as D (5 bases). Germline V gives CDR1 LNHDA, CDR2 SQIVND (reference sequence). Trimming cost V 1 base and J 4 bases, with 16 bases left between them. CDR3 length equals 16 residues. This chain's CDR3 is CASSIGGRAPPYGYTF. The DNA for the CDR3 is TGTGCCAGTAGTATAGGGGGCCGGGCACCCCCCTATGGCTACACCTTC.

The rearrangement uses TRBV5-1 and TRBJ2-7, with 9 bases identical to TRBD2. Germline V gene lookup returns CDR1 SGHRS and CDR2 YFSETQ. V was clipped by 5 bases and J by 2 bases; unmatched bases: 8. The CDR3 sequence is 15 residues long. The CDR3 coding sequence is TGCGCCAGCAGGGCGATAGCGGGGGAGACCTACGAGCAGTACTTC. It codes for CASRAIAGETYEQYF.

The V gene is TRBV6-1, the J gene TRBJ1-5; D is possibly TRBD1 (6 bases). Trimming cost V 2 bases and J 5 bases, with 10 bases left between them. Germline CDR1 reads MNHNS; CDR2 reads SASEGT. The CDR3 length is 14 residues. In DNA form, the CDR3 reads TGTGCCAGCAGTGAATTACAGGGACATCAGCCCCAGCATTTT. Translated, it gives CASSELQGHQPQHF.

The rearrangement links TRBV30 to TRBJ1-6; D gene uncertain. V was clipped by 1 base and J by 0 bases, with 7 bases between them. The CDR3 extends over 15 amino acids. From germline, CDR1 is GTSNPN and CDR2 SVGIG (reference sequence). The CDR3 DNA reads TGTGCCTGGAGTGATTTGGGCTCCTATAATTCACCCCTCCACTTT. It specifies CAWSDLGSYNSPLHF.